Listed below are T cell receptor beta chains from one sample, sequenced in a study of neurological immune-mediated disorders. TCRdb re-derived calls from the 5' RACE reads in MiXCR, one entry per CDR3 protein. The repertoire includes 71,000 or so distinct CDR3 sequences, roughly 15% of them detected once, and 3.5% to 5.5% sits in the top ten. Sequences were obtained from PBMCs. These receptor sequences come from a female donor with HTLV-1-associated myelopathy (HAM/TSP). Both conserved end residues are part of each CDR3. The D gene is left open where the match is weak. Clone size is not always given. Where it is, it says once, few, many or a class for expanded clones.

many	TRBV20-1	-	TRBJ2-7	CSARDSSGAYYEQYF	TGCAGTGCTAGAGATTCATCAGGGGCCTACTACGAGCAGTACTTC
many	TRBV5-1	-	TRBJ2-2	CASRRTANTGELFF	TGCGCCAGCAGGCGGACAGCGAACACCGGGGAGCTGTTTTTT
many	TRBV25-1	TRBD1	TRBJ2-3	CASSEWGQGLGDTQYF	TGTGCCAGCAGTGAATGGGGACAGGGTTTGGGAGATACGCAGTATTTT
-	TRBV6-1	-	TRBJ2-5	CASSEGLVGQETQYF	TGTGCCAGCAGTGAGGGACTTGTGGGCCAAGAGACCCAGTACTTC
many	TRBV4-1	-	TRBJ2-1	CASSQEARANEQFF	TGCGCCAGCAGCCAAGAGGCCAGGGCCAATGAGCAGTTCTTC
few	TRBV7-9	-	TRBJ2-3	CASSLVVSTDTQYF	TGTGCCAGCAGCTTAGTCGTTAGCACAGATACGCAGTATTTT
many	TRBV10-3	-	TRBJ1-1	CAISEDRLLEAFF	TGTGCCATCAGTGAGGACAGGCTCCTTGAAGCTTTCTTT
many	TRBV20-1	TRBD1	TRBJ1-1	CSGPQGVNTEAFF	TGCAGTGGCCCACAGGGGGTGAACACTGAAGCTTTCTTT
many	TRBV14	-	TRBJ2-7	CASSQGMTELYEQYF	TGTGCCAGCAGCCAAGGAATGACGGAACTCTACGAGCAGTACTTC
many	TRBV5-1	-	TRBJ2-1	CASSLAGGANEQFF	TGCGCCAGCAGCTTGGCGGGTGGTGCCAATGAGCAGTTCTTC